A selection of T cell receptor beta chains follows, all from one sample in a study of identical twins. TCRdb fed the 5' RACE reads into MiXCR, producing one record per CDR3 protein. Of 700,000 or so distinct CDR3 sequences detected, 8% to 9% appear once; the ten largest clones hold approximately 0.96%. This same sample was also taken into another study, of yellow fever vaccine responses in identical twins.

Sequencing was performed on PBMCs. The source of these receptors is a woman aged 18-29 years in good health. Both conserved end residues are part of each CDR3. A D gene is named only where the DNA matches it firmly. Where a row states a size, it is once, few, many or the class of an expanded clone; other rows omit it.

D gene	J gene	CDR3 length	clone size	V gene	CDR3 protein	CDR3 DNA
-	TRBJ2-7	15	many	TRBV7-2	CASSLNPGAPYEQYF	TGTGCCAGCAGCTTAAACCCGGGAGCTCCCTACGAGCAGTACTTC
-	TRBJ2-7	12	-	TRBV28	CASSWDAYEQYF	TGTGCCAGCAGTTGGGACGCCTACGAGCAGTACTTC
-	TRBJ2-3	12	-	TRBV18	CASSPEGNTQYF	TGTGCCAGCTCACCAGAGGGAAACACGCAGTATTTT
-	TRBJ2-1	15	few	TRBV5-1	CASSLDGSYYNEQFF	TGCGCCAGCAGCTTGGACGGCAGTTACTACAATGAGCAGTTCTTC
-	TRBJ2-2	15	few	TRBV4-3	CASSQGELLTGELFF	TGCGCCAGCAGCCAAGGTGAACTACTCACCGGGGAGCTGTTTTTT
TRBD2	TRBJ2-7	15	few	TRBV6-4	CASNFILAEEGEQYF	TGTGCCAGCAACTTTATACTAGCGGAGGAAGGCGAGCAGTACTTC
-	TRBJ2-3	13	few	TRBV15	CATLSQNTDTQYF	TGTGCCACCCTGTCACAGAACACAGATACGCAGTATTTT
-	TRBJ2-7	14	many	TRBV4-2	CASSQDLRGYEQYF	TGTGCCAGCAGCCAAGATCTTAGAGGCTACGAGCAGTACTTC
-	TRBJ2-7	9	-	TRBV21-1	CASRCEQYF	TGTGCCAGCCGATGCGAGCAGTACTTC
TRBD1	TRBJ2-2	13	few	TRBV29-1	CSVGQGDTGELFF	TGCAGCGTTGGACAGGGGGACACCGGGGAGCTGTTTTTT
TRBD1	TRBJ2-1	15	-	TRBV7-3	CASSLRGGQGNEQFF	TGTGCCAGCAGCTTAAGAGGGGGACAGGGCAATGAGCAGTTCTTC
-	TRBJ2-7	14	-	TRBV5-1	CASRPEFSSYEQYF	TGCGCCAGCAGACCAGAGTTCAGCTCCTACGAGCAGTACTTC
-	TRBJ2-1	14	many	TRBV4-1	CASSQGAGRDEQFF	TGCGCCAGCAGCCAAGGTGCAGGGCGCGATGAGCAGTTCTTC
TRBD2	TRBJ2-7	13	-	TRBV28	CASLRGGSYEQYF	TGTGCCAGCTTGCGGGGGGGATCCTACGAGCAGTACTTC
-	TRBJ2-7	13	-	TRBV29-1	CSVEDLQTYEQYF	TGCAGCGTTGAAGATTTGCAGACCTACGAGCAGTACTTC
-	TRBJ2-1	15	-	TRBV12-3/TRBV12-4	CASSGYSEHYNEQFF	TGTGCCAGCAGTGGGTATAGCGAGCACTACAATGAGCAGTTCTTC
-	TRBJ1-5	14	-	TRBV11-2	CASSGGGGSQPQHF	TGTGCCAGCAGTGGGGGGGGAGGGAGTCAGCCCCAGCATTTT
-	TRBJ2-4	15	-	TRBV21-1	CASSKQGLLQNIQYF	TGTGCCAGCAGCAAACAGGGCCTCCTGCAGAACATTCAGTACTTC
-	TRBJ1-1	14	few	TRBV28	CASSRELGNTEAFF	TGTGCCAGCAGTCGAGAGTTGGGGAACACTGAAGCTTTCTTT
-	TRBJ2-5	14	many	TRBV27	CASSSRGFQETQYF	TGTGCCAGCAGTTCCAGGGGATTTCAAGAGACCCAGTACTTC
-	TRBJ2-2	14	few	TRBV29-1	CSVDGTPNTGELFF	TGCAGCGTTGACGGGACACCGAACACCGGGGAGCTGTTTTTT
TRBD2	TRBJ2-1	17	-	TRBV20-1	CSATPLFTSGRYNEQFF	TGCAGTGCCACCCCCTTATTTACTAGCGGAAGATACAATGAGCAGTTCTTC
-	TRBJ2-7	15	-	TRBV4-3	CASSQGLGRIYEQYF	TGCGCCAGCAGCCAAGGACTCGGACGAATCTACGAGCAGTACTTC
-	TRBJ1-3	13	many	TRBV10-3	CAISEPSGNTIYF	TGTGCCATCAGTGAGCCCTCTGGAAACACCATATATTTT
-	TRBJ2-7	15	-	TRBV4-3	CASSQDIRGIFEQYF	TGCGCCAGCAGCCAAGATATTCGGGGTATTTTCGAGCAGTACTTC
-	TRBJ2-4	16	few	TRBV2	CASSEASGTAKNIQYF	TGTGCCAGCAGTGAAGCGTCAGGGACCGCCAAAAACATTCAGTACTTC
TRBD1	TRBJ2-2	17	few	TRBV14	CASSQYRDRDYTGELFF	TGTGCCAGCAGCCAATATCGGGACAGAGATTACACCGGGGAGCTGTTTTTT
TRBD1	TRBJ1-4	14	-	TRBV29-1	CSVEMGTGVEKLFF	TGCAGCGTTGAAATGGGGACAGGGGTTGAAAAACTGTTTTTT
-	TRBJ1-1	15	many	TRBV3-1	CASSPPGTFGTEAFF	TGTGCCAGCAGCCCCCCGGGAACTTTTGGCACTGAAGCTTTCTTT
TRBD2	TRBJ2-5	16	-	TRBV5-1	CASSLDAAGGPETQYF	TGCGCCAGCAGCTTGGACGCAGCGGGGGGGCCAGAGACCCAGTACTTC
TRBD2	TRBJ2-6	19	few	TRBV13	CASSLAAGGFFLGANVLTF	TGTGCCAGCAGCTTAGCTGCGGGAGGATTCTTCCTGGGGGCCAACGTCCTGACTTTC
-	TRBJ2-3	15	-	TRBV6-2/TRBV6-3	CASSSTLLSTDTQYF	TGTGCCAGCAGTTCCACCCTGTTAAGCACAGATACGCAGTATTTT
-	TRBJ2-5	14	few	TRBV6-2/TRBV6-3	CASSSENYQETQYF	TGTGCCAGCAGTTCCGAGAACTACCAAGAGACCCAGTACTTC
-	TRBJ2-7	13	many	TRBV27	CASSFSSSYEQYF	TGTGCCAGCAGCTTTAGCAGTTCCTACGAGCAGTACTTC
TRBD1	TRBJ1-2	13	-	TRBV20-1	CSATDRDRGGYTF	TGCAGTGCTACGGACCGGGACAGGGGCGGCTACACCTTC
TRBD2	TRBJ2-7	14	-	TRBV6-1	CASRIIAGSYEQYF	TGTGCCAGCAGGATAATAGCGGGTTCCTACGAGCAGTACTTC
-	TRBJ2-7	16	few	TRBV4-2	CASSQDPASGGGEQYF	TGTGCCAGCAGCCAAGATCCGGCTAGTGGAGGGGGAGAGCAGTACTTC
-	TRBJ1-3	12	many	TRBV24-1	CATSDDGNTIYF	TGTGCCACCAGTGACGATGGAAACACCATATATTTT
TRBD1	TRBJ2-1	14	few	TRBV12-3/TRBV12-4	CASSTGQGASEQFF	TGTGCCAGCAGCACGGGACAGGGGGCAAGTGAGCAGTTCTTC
-	TRBJ1-1	15	-	TRBV3-1	CASSQGRDFNTEAFF	TGTGCCAGCTCCCAGGGCAGGGACTTTAACACTGAAGCTTTCTTT
TRBD2	TRBJ2-1	18	-	TRBV6-5	CASSYLRLAGGMGNEQFF	TGTGCCAGCAGTTATTTGAGACTAGCGGGGGGAATGGGCAATGAGCAGTTCTTC
-	TRBJ2-1	13	-	TRBV12-3/TRBV12-4	CASNSAGINEQFF	TGTGCCAGCAATTCCGCAGGGATCAATGAGCAGTTCTTC
-	TRBJ2-1	12	-	TRBV9	CASSFSSWEQFF	TGTGCCAGCAGCTTCTCTTCTTGGGAGCAGTTCTTC
-	TRBJ2-7	13	-	TRBV20-1	CSANPGTSYEQYF	TGCAGTGCTAACCCAGGGACTTCCTACGAGCAGTACTTC
-	TRBJ1-6	13	few	TRBV19	CATILRSGCSLHF	TGTGCCACCATCCTCCGGTCCGGGTGTTCCCTCCACTTT
-	TRBJ1-1	20	-	TRBV4-2	CASSQVRERPTLGRNTEAFF	TGTGCCAGCAGCCAAGTACGGGAGCGACCGACTCTTGGTAGGAACACTGAAGCTTTCTTT
-	TRBJ2-2	15	many	TRBV29-1	CSVPQGFANTGELFF	TGCAGCGTTCCCCAGGGTTTCGCGAACACCGGGGAGCTGTTTTTT
-	TRBJ2-1	17	-	TRBV20-1	CSVWGLAPGRGANEQFF	TGCAGTGTCTGGGGCCTGGCGCCGGGAAGGGGGGCTAATGAGCAGTTCTTC
TRBD1	TRBJ2-5	14	-	TRBV6-1	CASRPTGLYETQYF	TGTGCCAGCAGGCCGACAGGGTTGTACGAGACCCAGTACTTC
-	TRBJ2-7	15	few	TRBV6-1	CASSDWINRIYEQYF	TGTGCCAGCAGTGATTGGATCAACAGAATTTACGAGCAGTACTTC
-	TRBJ2-3	13	few	TRBV6-2/TRBV6-3	CASSRYPGLAQYF	TGTGCCAGCAGTAGATACCCGGGACTTGCGCAGTATTTT
TRBD2	TRBJ2-1	13	few	TRBV7-8	CASSYLAEEHKFF	TGTGCCAGCAGCTACCTAGCGGAGGAGCATAAGTTCTTC